This is a list of T cell receptor beta chains from one sample in a study of human T cells and chemical hapten exposure. TCRdb re-analysed the RACE reads in MiXCR, keeping a single row per CDR3 protein. The sample lists roughly 32,000 distinct CDR3 sequences; almost 6% were seen once. This specimen consisted of whole blood, obtained in connection with sensitization to the hapten diphenylcyclopropenone (DPC). These TCRs come from a man under 40 with alopecia areata. Some clones in this sample may be carry-over from other donors' samples. Each CDR3 is given with its conserved first and last residue. D genes are given only for firm matches. Some rows mark clone size as missing; the rest say once, few, many or name a class of expanded clone.

v_call	clone_size	j_call	d_call	cdr3_nt	cdr3_aa
TRBV29-1	many	TRBJ2-3	TRBD1	TGCAGCGTTGGGACAGGCGCCTTGATAGATACGCAGTATTTT	CSVGTGALIDTQYF
TRBV7-2	.	TRBJ2-1	.	TGTGCCAGCAGCATAGGCTTTGGCAATGAGCAGTTCTTC	CASSIGFGNEQFF
TRBV20-1	many	TRBJ2-2	TRBD2	TGCAGTGCCCCCCGGGCGGGAGGACACACCGGGGAGCTGTTTTTT	CSAPRAGGHTGELFF
TRBV7-8	.	TRBJ1-1	.	TGTGCCAGCAGCTTAGTCGCGCGGGCGGGCACTGAAGCTTTCTTT	CASSLVARAGTEAFF
TRBV6-2/TRBV6-3	many	TRBJ1-6	.	TGTGCCAGCAGTTACTCGGGTTCACCCCTCCACTTT	CASSYSGSPLHF
TRBV29-1	many	TRBJ2-5	.	TGCAGCGTCTCTGGACAGCTGGGAGAGACCCAGTACTTC	CSVSGQLGETQYF
TRBV30	many	TRBJ1-1	.	TGTGCCTGGATAAAGGGATCAGGCACTGAAGCTTTCTTT	CAWIKGSGTEAFF
TRBV7-2	many	TRBJ1-2	.	TGTGCCGGCAGCCAGGGATTAGCTAACTATGGCTACACCTTC	CAGSQGLANYGYTF
TRBV6-2/TRBV6-3	many	TRBJ2-5	TRBD2	TGTGCCAGCAGTTCCGGACTAGCGGGAGAGGATGGAGAGACCCAGTACTTC	CASSSGLAGEDGETQYF
TRBV3-1	many	TRBJ2-6	.	TGTGCCAGCAGCCAAAAAACGGGGCTCACTGGGGCCAACGTCCTGACTTTC	CASSQKTGLTGANVLTF
TRBV19	many	TRBJ2-6	.	TGTGCCAGTAGCCTTTCCCAGGGGCACTATGGGGCCAACGTCCTGACTTTC	CASSLSQGHYGANVLTF
TRBV19	many	TRBJ2-2	.	TGTGCCAGTAACACATTTCCAGGGAACACCGGGGAGCTGTTTTTT	CASNTFPGNTGELFF